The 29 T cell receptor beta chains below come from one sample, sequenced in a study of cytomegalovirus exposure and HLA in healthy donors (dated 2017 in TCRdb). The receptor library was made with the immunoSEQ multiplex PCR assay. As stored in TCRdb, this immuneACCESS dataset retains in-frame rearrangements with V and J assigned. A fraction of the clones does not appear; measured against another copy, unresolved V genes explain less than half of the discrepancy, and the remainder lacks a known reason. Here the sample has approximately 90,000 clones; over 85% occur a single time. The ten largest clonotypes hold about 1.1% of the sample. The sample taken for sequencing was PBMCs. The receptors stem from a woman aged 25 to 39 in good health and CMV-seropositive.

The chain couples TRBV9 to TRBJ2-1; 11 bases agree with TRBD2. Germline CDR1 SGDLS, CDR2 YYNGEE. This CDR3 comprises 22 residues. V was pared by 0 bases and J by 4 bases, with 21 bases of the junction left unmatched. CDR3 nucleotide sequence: TGTGCCAGCAGCGTAGCCACTGAAACCGGGACAGAGGGACTAGCGGATTACAATGAGCAGTTCTTC. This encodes CASSVATETGTEGLADYNEQFF.

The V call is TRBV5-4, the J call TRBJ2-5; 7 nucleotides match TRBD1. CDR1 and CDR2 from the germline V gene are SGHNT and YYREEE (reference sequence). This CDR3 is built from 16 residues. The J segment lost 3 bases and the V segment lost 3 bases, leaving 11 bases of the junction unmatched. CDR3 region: CASSSLRQGREETQYF. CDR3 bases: TGTGCCAGCAGCTCACTAAGACAGGGACGGGAAGAGACCCAGTACTTC.

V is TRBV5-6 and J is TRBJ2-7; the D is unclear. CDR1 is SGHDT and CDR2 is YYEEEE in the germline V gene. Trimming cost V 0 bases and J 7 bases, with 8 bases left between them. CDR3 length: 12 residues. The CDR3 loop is CASSLESSEQYF. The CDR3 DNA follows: TGTGCCAGCAGCTTGGAATCTTCTGAGCAGTACTTC.

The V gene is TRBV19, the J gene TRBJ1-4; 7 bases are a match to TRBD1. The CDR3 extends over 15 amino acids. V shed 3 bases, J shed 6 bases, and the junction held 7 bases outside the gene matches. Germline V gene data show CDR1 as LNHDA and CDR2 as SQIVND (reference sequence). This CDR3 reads CASSILGTVDEKLFF. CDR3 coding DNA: TGTGCCAGTAGTATCCTCGGGACAGTAGATGAAAAACTGTTTTTT.

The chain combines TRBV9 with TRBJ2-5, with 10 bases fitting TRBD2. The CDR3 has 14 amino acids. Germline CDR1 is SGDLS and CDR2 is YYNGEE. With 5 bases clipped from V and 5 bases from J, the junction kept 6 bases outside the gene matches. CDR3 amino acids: CASSPSGGRETQYF. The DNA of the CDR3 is TGTGCCAGCAGTCCTAGCGGGGGACGGGAGACCCAGTACTTC.

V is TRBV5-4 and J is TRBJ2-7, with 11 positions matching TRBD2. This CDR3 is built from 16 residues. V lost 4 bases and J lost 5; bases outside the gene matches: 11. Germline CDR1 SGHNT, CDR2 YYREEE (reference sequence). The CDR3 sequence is CASSPGLAGGRDEQYF. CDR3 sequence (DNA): TGTGCCAGCAGCCCCGGCCTAGCGGGAGGTAGGGACGAGCAGTACTTC.

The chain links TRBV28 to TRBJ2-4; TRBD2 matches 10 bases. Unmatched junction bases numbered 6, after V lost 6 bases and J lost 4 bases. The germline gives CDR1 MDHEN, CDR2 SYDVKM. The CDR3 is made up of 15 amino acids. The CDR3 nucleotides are TGTGCCAGCAGCACTAGCGGGGTTGGGAAAAACATTCAGTACTTC. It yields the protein CASSTSGVGKNIQYF.

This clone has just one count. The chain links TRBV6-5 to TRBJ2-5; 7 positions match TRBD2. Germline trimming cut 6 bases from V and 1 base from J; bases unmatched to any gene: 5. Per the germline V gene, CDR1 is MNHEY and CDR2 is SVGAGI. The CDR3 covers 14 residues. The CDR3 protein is CASSRGTTQETQYF. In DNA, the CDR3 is TGTGCCAGCAGCCGCGGGACTACCCAAGAGACCCAGTACTTC.

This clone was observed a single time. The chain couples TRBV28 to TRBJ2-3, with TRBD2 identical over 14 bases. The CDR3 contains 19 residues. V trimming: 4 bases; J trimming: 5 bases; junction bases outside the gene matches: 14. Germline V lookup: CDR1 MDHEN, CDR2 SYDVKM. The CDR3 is CASSSFRSGLAGVLDTQYF. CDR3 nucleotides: TGTGCCAGCAGTTCTTTCAGGTCGGGACTAGCGGGAGTGTTAGATACGCAGTATTTT.

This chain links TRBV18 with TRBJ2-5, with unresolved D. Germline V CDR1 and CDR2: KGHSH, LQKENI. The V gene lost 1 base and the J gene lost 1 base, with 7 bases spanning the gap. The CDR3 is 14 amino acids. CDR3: CASSPLGVQETQYF. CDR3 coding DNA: TGTGCCAGCTCACCACTTGGAGTCCAAGAGACCCAGTACTTC.

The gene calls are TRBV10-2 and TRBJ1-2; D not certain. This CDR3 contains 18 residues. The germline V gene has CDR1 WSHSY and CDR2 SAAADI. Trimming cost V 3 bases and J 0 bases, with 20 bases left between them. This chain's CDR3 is CASSDLRTKPVSNYGYTF. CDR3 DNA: TGCGCCAGCAGTGATCTTAGAACCAAACCGGTTTCTAACTATGGCTACACCTTC.

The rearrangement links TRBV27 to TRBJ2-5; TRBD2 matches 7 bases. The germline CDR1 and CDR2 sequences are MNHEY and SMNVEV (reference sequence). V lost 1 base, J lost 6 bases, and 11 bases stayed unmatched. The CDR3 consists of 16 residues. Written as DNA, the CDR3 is TGTGCCAGCAGTTTATTTGCGAGCGGGGATTCAAAGACCCAGTACTTC. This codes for CASSLFASGDSKTQYF.

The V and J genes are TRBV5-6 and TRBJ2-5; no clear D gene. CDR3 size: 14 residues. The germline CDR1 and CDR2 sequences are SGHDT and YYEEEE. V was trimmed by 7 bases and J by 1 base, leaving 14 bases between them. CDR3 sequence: CASGLPVSQETQYF. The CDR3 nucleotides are TGTGCCAGCGGCCTTCCTGTATCCCAAGAGACCCAGTACTTC.

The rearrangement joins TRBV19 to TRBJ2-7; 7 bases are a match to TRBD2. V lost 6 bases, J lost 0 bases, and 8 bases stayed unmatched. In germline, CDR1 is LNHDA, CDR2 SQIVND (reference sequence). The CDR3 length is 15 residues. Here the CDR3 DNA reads TGTGCCAGTAGCCGGGGGGAATCGACCTCCTACGAGCAGTACTTC. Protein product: CASSRGESTSYEQYF.

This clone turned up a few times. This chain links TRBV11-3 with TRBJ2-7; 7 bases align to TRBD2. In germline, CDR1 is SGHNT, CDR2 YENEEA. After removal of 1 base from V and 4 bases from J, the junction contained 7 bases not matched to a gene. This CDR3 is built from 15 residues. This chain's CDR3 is CASSLAAQGGYEQYF. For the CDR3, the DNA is TGTGCCAGCAGCTTAGCGGCGCAGGGAGGGTACGAGCAGTACTTC.

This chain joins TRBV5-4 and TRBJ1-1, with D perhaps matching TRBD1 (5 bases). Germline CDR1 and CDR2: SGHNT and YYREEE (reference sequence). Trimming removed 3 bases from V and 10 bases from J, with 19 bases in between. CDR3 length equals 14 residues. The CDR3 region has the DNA TGTGCCAGCAGCTCAGGGAACTACCCGGCGTTAGCTTTCTTT. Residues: CASSSGNYPALAFF.

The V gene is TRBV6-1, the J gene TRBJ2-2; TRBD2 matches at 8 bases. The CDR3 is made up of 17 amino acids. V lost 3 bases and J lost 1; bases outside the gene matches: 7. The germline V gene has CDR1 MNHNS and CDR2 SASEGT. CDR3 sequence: CASSDLAGPLNTGELFF. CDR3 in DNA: TGTGCCAGCAGTGATCTAGCGGGCCCGTTGAACACCGGGGAGCTGTTTTTT.

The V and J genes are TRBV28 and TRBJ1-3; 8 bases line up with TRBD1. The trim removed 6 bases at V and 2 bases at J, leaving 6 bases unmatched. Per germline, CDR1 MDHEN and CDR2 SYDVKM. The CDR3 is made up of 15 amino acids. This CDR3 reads CASRSTGEPGNTIYF. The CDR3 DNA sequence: TGTGCCAGCAGATCGACAGGGGAACCTGGAAACACCATATATTTT.

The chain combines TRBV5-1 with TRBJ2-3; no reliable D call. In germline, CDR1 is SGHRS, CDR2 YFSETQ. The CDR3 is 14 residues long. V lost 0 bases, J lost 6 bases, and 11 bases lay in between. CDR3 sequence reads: CASSLGLPGDTQYF. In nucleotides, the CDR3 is TGCGCCAGCAGCTTGGGACTCCCCGGGGATACGCAGTATTTT. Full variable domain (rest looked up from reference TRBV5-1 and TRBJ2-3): KAGVTQTPRYLIKTRGQQVTLSCSPISGHRSVSWYQQTPGQGLQFLFEYFSETQRNKGNFPGRFSGRQFSNSRSEMNVSTLELGDSALYLCASSLGLPGDTQYFGPGTRLTVL.

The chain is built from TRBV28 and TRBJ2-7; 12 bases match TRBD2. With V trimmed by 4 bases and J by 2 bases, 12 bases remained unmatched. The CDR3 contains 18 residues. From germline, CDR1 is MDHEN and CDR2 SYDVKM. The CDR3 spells CASSSNRIGLAGPYEQYF. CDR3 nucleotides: TGTGCCAGCAGTTCTAATCGAATCGGACTAGCGGGACCCTACGAGCAGTACTTC.

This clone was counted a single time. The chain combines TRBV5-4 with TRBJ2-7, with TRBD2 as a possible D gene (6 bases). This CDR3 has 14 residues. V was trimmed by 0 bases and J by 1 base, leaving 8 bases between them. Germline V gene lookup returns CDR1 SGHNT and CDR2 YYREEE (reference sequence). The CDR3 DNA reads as TGTGCCAGCAGCTTGGTGGGACTTTCCTACGAGCAGTACTTC. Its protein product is CASSLVGLSYEQYF. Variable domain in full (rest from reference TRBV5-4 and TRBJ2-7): ETGVTQSPTHLIKTRGQQVTLRCSSQSGHNTVSWYQQALGQGPQFIFQYYREEENGRGNFPPRFSGLQFPNYSSELNVNALELDDSALYLCASSLVGLSYEQYFGPGTRLTVT.

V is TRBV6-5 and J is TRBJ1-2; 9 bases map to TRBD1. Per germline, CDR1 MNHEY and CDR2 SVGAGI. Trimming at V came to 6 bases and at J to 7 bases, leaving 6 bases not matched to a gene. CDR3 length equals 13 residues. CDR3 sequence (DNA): TGTGCCAGCAGCCAGGACAGGGGACGTGGCTACACCTTC. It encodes CASSQDRGRGYTF.

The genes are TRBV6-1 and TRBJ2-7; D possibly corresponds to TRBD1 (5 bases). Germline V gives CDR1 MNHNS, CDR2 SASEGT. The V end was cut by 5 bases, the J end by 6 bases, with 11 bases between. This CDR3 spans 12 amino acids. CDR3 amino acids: CASSSLTAEQYF. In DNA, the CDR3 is TGTGCCAGCAGTTCACTGACAGCCGAGCAGTACTTC.

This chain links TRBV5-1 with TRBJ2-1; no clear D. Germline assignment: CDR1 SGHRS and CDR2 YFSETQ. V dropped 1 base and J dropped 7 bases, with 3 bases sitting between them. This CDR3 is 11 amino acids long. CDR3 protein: CASSLSNEQFF. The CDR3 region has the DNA TGCGCCAGCAGCTTGTCTAATGAGCAGTTCTTC.

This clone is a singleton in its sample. In nucleotides, the CDR3 is TGTGCCAGCAGCAAAAGGAGTCCTGTCGTACCGAAAACAAGTCCCTACGAGCAGTACTTC. Its protein product is CASSKRSPVVPKTSPYEQYF. The gene calls are TRBV21-1 and TRBJ2-7; whether TRBD2, the table's D call, matches the DNA was not checked. TRBV21-1 represents a pseudogene. CDR3 size: 20 residues.

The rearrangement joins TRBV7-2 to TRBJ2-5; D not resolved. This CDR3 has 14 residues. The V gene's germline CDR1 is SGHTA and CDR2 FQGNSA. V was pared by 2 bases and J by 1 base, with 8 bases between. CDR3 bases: TGTGCCAGCAGCTTACGTTTCCGCCAAGAGACCCAGTACTTC. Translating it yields CASSLRFRQETQYF.

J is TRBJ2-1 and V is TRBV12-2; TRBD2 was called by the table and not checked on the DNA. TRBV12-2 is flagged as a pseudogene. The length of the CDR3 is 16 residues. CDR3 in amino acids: CASRNEGARLGHEQFF. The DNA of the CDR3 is TGTGCAAGTCGCAACGAAGGGGCTAGACTAGGCCATGAGCAGTTCTTC.

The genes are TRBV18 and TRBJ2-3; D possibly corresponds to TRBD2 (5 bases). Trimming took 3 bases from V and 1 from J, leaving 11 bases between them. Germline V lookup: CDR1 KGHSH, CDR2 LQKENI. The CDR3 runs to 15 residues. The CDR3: CASSPPRAGTDTQYF. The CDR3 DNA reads TGTGCCAGCTCACCGCCGAGGGCCGGCACAGATACGCAGTATTTT.

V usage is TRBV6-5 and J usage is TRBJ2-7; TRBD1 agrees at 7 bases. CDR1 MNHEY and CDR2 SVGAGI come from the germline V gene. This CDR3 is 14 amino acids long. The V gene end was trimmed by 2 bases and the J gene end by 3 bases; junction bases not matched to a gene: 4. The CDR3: CASSYTRDSYEQYF. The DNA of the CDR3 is TGTGCCAGCAGTTACACCCGGGACAGCTACGAGCAGTACTTC.